The 18 T cell receptor beta chains below were found in one sample sequenced in a study of T cells in Graves' hyperthyroidism and ophthalmopathy (dated by TCRdb to the late 2010s). The library was made by multiplex PCR. Instrument used: Illumina HiSeq 2000. TCR beta CDR3 regions were amplified from RNA transcripts. The first round of RT-PCR for the TCR CDR3 was performed with the HTBI primer set and the Qiagen OneStep RT-PCR kit. The public reads were reprocessed in TCRdb via fastp at Q25 and MiXCR, keeping in-frame beta chains. Duplicate CDR3 protein sequences are folded into a single record with the most common DNA and genes. In all, the sample holds some 460,000 distinct CDR3 sequences, and around 16% of those were seen once. The ten largest make up about 7.7% of the sample. Input material: blood. These TCRs come from a woman between 18 and 30 years old with Graves' hyperthyroidism.

This clonotype was observed at least ten times. The chain carries TRBV20-1 and TRBJ2-3, with D tentatively TRBD1 or TRBD2 (7 bases each). CDR1 is DFQATT and CDR2 is SNEGSKA in the germline V gene (reference sequence). Trimming took off 4 bases at V and 3 bases at J, with 14 bases between the two ends. The CDR3 has 14 residues. The CDR3 here is CSATGGGGTDTQYF. CDR3 DNA: TGCAGTGCTACAGGGGGAGGGGGGACAGATACGCAGTATTTT.

The chain is built from TRBV11-1 and TRBJ2-5; TRBD2 might be the D (5 bases). Trimming shortened V by 6 bases and J by 0 bases, and 8 bases separated the two germline ends. This CDR3 is 13 amino acids long. Germline V gene data show CDR1 as SGHAT and CDR2 as FQDESV (reference sequence). The CDR3 is CASRKRDQETQYF. The CDR3 nucleotides read TGTGCCAGCAGGAAGAGGGACCAAGAGACCCAGTACTTC.

This clonotype was found many times. The chain links TRBV11-1 to TRBJ2-3; 7 nucleotides match TRBD2. The V gene end was trimmed by 3 bases and the J gene end by 3 bases; junction bases not matched to a gene: 6. Germline V CDR1 and CDR2: SGHAT, FQDESV (reference sequence). The CDR3 runs 15 residues. Here the CDR3 DNA reads TGTGCCAGCAGCTTCCGTCTAGCGGTAACAGATACGCAGTATTTT. Translated: CASSFRLAVTDTQYF.

At least ten counts were recorded for this clonotype. The chain links TRBV9 to TRBJ2-3, with D unclear. CDR1 SGDLS and CDR2 YYNGEE come from the germline V gene. V shed 0 bases and J shed 5 bases, with 4 bases lying between them. This CDR3 has 12 amino acids. CDR3 DNA sequence: TGTGCCAGCAGCGTAGCAGGAGATACGCAGTATTTT. It is translated as CASSVAGDTQYF.

Worth noting for this clonotype: Being one base from a much bigger clone, this may be a read error. The CDR3 sequence is CSACLKLAGVFYDEQFF. The CDR3 DNA reads as TGCAGTGCTTGCCTCAAGCTAGCGGGGGTTTTCTACGATGAGCAGTTCTTC. V is TRBV20-1 and J is TRBJ2-1, with 10 bases that match TRBD2. There are 17 residues in the CDR3. CDR1 and CDR2 (germline): DFQATT, SNEGSKA (reference sequence).

For this clonotype: A much larger clone lies one base from this, so it may be a read error. The chain links TRBV12-3 or TRBV12-4 to TRBJ1-5; no clear D. Trimming shortened V by 5 bases and J by 13 bases, and 24 bases separated the two germline ends. There are 15 residues in the CDR3. DNA of the CDR3: TGTGCCAGCAGTCCTCCCCCCATTGGTCGCTATGCGCAGCATTTT. This gives the protein CASSPPPIGRYAQHF.

This clonotype was detected ten times or more. The rearrangement uses TRBV2 and TRBJ2-7; 10 nucleotides line up with TRBD2. J gave up 3 bases and V 6 bases, and 26 bases lay outside the gene matches. CDR1 is SNHLY, CDR2 FYNNEI, per germline. There are 21 residues in the CDR3. CDR3 nucleotides: TGTGCCAGCAGACAAGAACCGGGACGGGGGAGACTAGCGGGCCGTTACTACGAGCAGTACTTC. The encoded protein is CASRQEPGRGRLAGRYYEQYF.

This clonotype appeared many times. The rearrangement links TRBV30 to TRBJ1-6; D unresolved. Trimming shortened V by 1 base and J by 7 bases, and 5 bases separated the two germline ends. Germline CDR1 and CDR2: GTSNPN and SVGIG (reference sequence). The CDR3 has 12 amino acids. In DNA, the CDR3 is TGTGCCTGGAGTGATCGGAATTCACCCCTCCACTTT. As protein: CAWSDRNSPLHF.

This clonotype has at least ten counts. The J gene is TRBJ2-2, the V gene TRBV20-1; no clear D. V was cut by 7 bases and J by 0 bases, with 9 bases left in between. CDR1 and CDR2 from the germline V gene are DFQATT and SNEGSKA (reference sequence). This CDR3 is 13 amino acids long. The CDR3 protein is CSVPGPNTGELFF. The DNA of the CDR3 is TGCAGTGTACCCGGGCCGAACACCGGGGAGCTGTTTTTT.

At least ten counts were recorded for this clonotype. The chain uses TRBV7-9 and TRBJ2-5; weak D call: TRBD2 (5 bases). Per germline, CDR1 SEHNR and CDR2 FQNEAQ (reference sequence). The CDR3 is 17 residues long. V lost 5 bases to trimming and J lost 4 bases, with 23 bases between them. This chain's CDR3 is CASSPGLAELSPETQYF. The CDR3 DNA reads TGTGCCAGCAGCCCCGGCCTAGCCGAACTGTCTCCAGAGACCCAGTACTTC.

The table lists this clonotype with many counts. V usage is TRBV28 and J usage is TRBJ2-7, with 11 bases aligning to TRBD1. This CDR3 has 15 amino acids. Germline-derived CDR1 and CDR2 are MDHEN and SYDVKM. Unmatched junction bases numbered 9, after V lost 7 bases and J lost 4 bases. In nucleotides, the CDR3 is TGTGCCAGCACCAAACCGGGACAGGGGGTGTACGAGCAGTACTTC. Translated: CASTKPGQGVYEQYF.

Many counts were recorded for this clonotype. This chain links TRBV6-1 with TRBJ2-7; D ambiguous. Germline V CDR1 and CDR2: MNHNS, SASEGT. V lost 3 bases and J 0 bases, leaving 9 bases between the germline ends. There are 14 residues in the CDR3. The CDR3 loop is CASSELGSSYEQYF. CDR3 DNA sequence: TGTGCCAGCAGTGAGCTAGGAAGCTCCTACGAGCAGTACTTC.

This clonotype has a count of ten or more. This chain connects TRBV19 to TRBJ1-5; weak D call: TRBD1 (5 bases). The CDR3 covers 15 residues. CDR1 is LNHDA, CDR2 SQIVND, per germline (reference sequence). The V gene lost 5 bases and the J gene lost 2 bases, with 13 bases spanning the gap. CDR3 coding DNA: TGTGCCAGTAGTTCCGGGGGGGATGGCAATCAGCCCCAGCATTTT. It translates to CASSSGGDGNQPQHF.

This clonotype showed up many times. This rearrangement joins TRBV7-9 to TRBJ2-5; D is undetermined. The CDR3 consists of 11 residues. With 11 bases removed from V and 2 bases from J, the gap between germline ends came to 9 bases. CDR1 and CDR2 (germline): SEHNR, FQNEAQ (reference sequence). In DNA, the CDR3 is TGTGCCGCCGCTCGGCAAGAGACCCAGTACTTC. Translated: CAAARQETQYF.

Only a few counts were recorded for this clonotype. This chain uses TRBV7-2 with TRBJ1-2; 11 nucleotides align to TRBD1. Germline CDR1 and CDR2: SGHTA and FQGNSA. CDR3 size: 19 residues. The J segment lost 0 bases and the V segment lost 3 bases, leaving 12 bases of the junction unmatched. In DNA form, the CDR3 reads TGTGCCAGCAGCTTCACCGGGACAGGGGGACTATCCTCTAACTATGGCTACACCTTC. Its translation is CASSFTGTGGLSSNYGYTF.

This clonotype was detected ten times or more. The chain recombines TRBV19 with TRBJ2-7, with TRBD2 matching over 8 bases. V gave up 1 base and J gave up 0 bases; unmatched junction bases: 11. Germline CDR1 and CDR2: LNHDA and SQIVND (reference sequence). The CDR3 is 18 amino acids. The DNA for the CDR3 is TGTGCCAGTAGTATAGGGCGATTGGAGCGGGGGAGCTCCTACGAGCAGTACTTC. Translated: CASSIGRLERGSSYEQYF.

This clonotype was counted many times. The chain recombines TRBV3-1 with TRBJ1-4, with 7 bases lining up with TRBD1. Germline CDR1 and CDR2: LGHDT and YNNKEL (reference sequence). This CDR3 has 16 amino acids. With V trimmed by 4 bases and J by 2 bases, 7 bases remained unmatched. CDR3 coding DNA: TGTGCCAGCAGCCGTAGGGACAGTGCTACTAATGAAAAACTGTTTTTT. Translation gives CASSRRDSATNEKLFF.

This clonotype has more than one count but fewer than ten. A much larger clone lies one base from this, so it may be a read error. The genes are TRBV7-3 and TRBJ2-1; D perhaps matches TRBD1 (6 bases). Germline V gene lookup returns CDR1 SGHTA and CDR2 FQGTGA. V dropped 5 bases and J dropped 10 bases, with 18 bases sitting between them. The CDR3 totals 14 residues. CDR3 loop: CASSRGQREVEQFF. CDR3 nucleotides: TGTGCCAGCAGCCGCGGACAGAGGGAAGTAGAGCAGTTCTTC.